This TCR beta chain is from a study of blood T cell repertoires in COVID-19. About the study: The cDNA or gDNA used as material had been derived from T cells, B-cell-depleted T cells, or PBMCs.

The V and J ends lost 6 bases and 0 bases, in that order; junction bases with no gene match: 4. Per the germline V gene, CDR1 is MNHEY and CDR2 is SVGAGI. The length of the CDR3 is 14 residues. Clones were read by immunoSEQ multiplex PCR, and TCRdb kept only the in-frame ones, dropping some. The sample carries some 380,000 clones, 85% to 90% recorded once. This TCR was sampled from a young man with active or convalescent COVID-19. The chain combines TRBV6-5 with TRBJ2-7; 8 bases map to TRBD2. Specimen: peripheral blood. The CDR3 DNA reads TGTGCCAGCAGCCGGCGGGGGGACTCCTACGAGCAGTACTTC. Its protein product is CASSRRGDSYEQYF.